This TCR beta chain stems from a study of breast tumors, draining lymph nodes, adjacent tissues. This clonotype showed up many times. Axillary draining lymph nodes of breast cancer patients supplied the node samples. TCRdb itself ran the multiplex PCR reads through MiXCR, one entry per CDR3 protein. The table has some 150,000 distinct CDR3 sequences, around 33% seen once. Sequenced material: axillary lymph node tissue. The sequence was obtained from a female donor with breast cancer. Some clones in this sample may be carry-over from other donors' samples.

CDR3 loop: CASSRSGSGSTGELFF. The CDR3 DNA sequence: TGTGCCAGCAGCAGGAGCGGGAGCGGGAGCACCGGGGAGCTGTTTTTT. This chain uses TRBV9 with TRBJ2-2; the match to TRBD2 covers 8 bases. Germline-derived CDR1 and CDR2 are SGDLS and YYNGEE. The CDR3 totals 16 residues. With 4 bases clipped from V and 4 bases from J, the junction kept 9 bases outside the gene matches.